The 3 T cell receptor beta chains presented below share a single source sample, sequenced in a study of shared clonotypes between healthy human individuals (dated by TCRdb to about 2020). Library preparation employed the immunoSEQ multiplex PCR assay. The table comes from immuneACCESS by way of TCRdb, which keeps in-frame sequences with V and J called. Part of the clones is missing from these tables; in studies checked, under half for an unresolved V gene and the rest for unknown reasons. The sample table contains millions of clones; only one count was recorded for 95% of them. The ten largest clones represent 0.1% to 0.15% of the sample. The sample taken for sequencing was naive CD4+ T cells sorted from blood. Sample cell subset or site, as interpreted from the label and publication: CD45RA+ positively selected. Source of these receptors: a man aged 18 to 30 in good health.

This rearrangement joins TRBV30 to TRBJ1-3; D gene ambiguous. The length of the CDR3 is 13 residues. Per the germline V gene, CDR1 is GTSNPN and CDR2 is SVGIG (reference sequence). The V end lost 6 bases, the J end lost 0 bases, and 9 bases lay between the germline ends. CDR3 coding DNA: TGTGCCTGCCTCGAGGGCTCTGGAAACACCATATATTTT. It encodes CACLEGSGNTIYF.

CDR3: CSATGLERYEQYF. As DNA, the CDR3 is TGCAGCGCAACGGGACTAGAAAGATACGAGCAGTACTTC. The chain couples TRBV29-1 to TRBJ2-7, with 8 bases fitting TRBD2. Germline CDR1 and CDR2: SQVTM and ANQGSEA. This CDR3 region has 13 residues. Unmatched junction bases numbered 9, after V lost 7 bases and J lost 4 bases.

The chain joins TRBV14 to TRBJ2-7; D is perhaps TRBD1 (5 bases). This CDR3 is 16 amino acids long. Germline V lookup: CDR1 SGHDN, CDR2 FVKESK. Trimming took off 1 base at V and 4 bases at J, with 17 bases between the two ends. CDR3 loop: CASSQGSVGAGYEQYF. Written as DNA, the CDR3 is TGTGCCAGCAGCCAAGGGTCGGTAGGGGCCGGATACGAGCAGTACTTC.